The source of this T cell receptor beta chain is a study of regulatory T cells in long-lasting Graves disease. Germline CDR1 SGHTA, CDR2 FQGTGA. The CDR3 covers 15 residues. Relying on iRepertoire HTBI primers and Arm-PCR of CDR3 regions, the team built TCR beta libraries. TCRdb processed the multiplex PCR reads anew with MiXCR; each CDR3 protein has one entry. The table shows over 450,000 distinct CDR3 sequences, with 12% occurring only once. About this clonotype: Germline and junction disagree at one end, which may indicate a read error.

Time point reported: newly diagnosed GD, antithyroid drugs for less than 3 months. From RNA extracted from PBMCs, the TCR library was made. These sequences were also reported in another study, on T cells in Graves' hyperthyroidism and ophthalmopathy.

The sample consisted of peripheral blood mononuclear cells (PBMCs), taken at new diagnosis, from a patient treated with antithyroid drugs. The gene calls are TRBV7-3 and TRBJ2-1; D might be TRBD1 (6 bases). This receptor was taken from a woman aged 25 to 39 with Graves disease. The CDR3 protein is CASSLTPGQNIEQVF. Here the CDR3 DNA reads TGTGCCAGCAGCTTAACCCCCGGACAGAATATTGAGCAGGTCTTC.